The sample holds one count of the clone carrying this TCR beta chain. The antigen is undetermined. With 60 Vbeta and 13 Jbeta primers, the PCR was carried out. Sequencing was performed with immunoSEQ multiplex PCR; in TCRdb, only in-frame clones are kept and a portion is missing. This sample carries around 130,000 clones, approximately 91% of them seen once, and the ten largest clones take more than 0.5%. V shed 2 bases and J shed 10 bases, with 15 bases lying between them. Germline V CDR1 and CDR2: SGHRS, YFSETQ. This CDR3 is built from 13 residues. This entry is derived from a study of cytomegalovirus exposure and HLA in healthy donors. For the study at large: Counted in an early data release were about 80 million unique TCRs from HLA-typed donors.

Study observations and caveats: Most CMV-associated TCR beta chains were later found to appear HLA-restricted. In a later analysis, compared with equally common non-associated chains, HLA-associated beta chains were more expanded.

This clonotype was obtained from a woman between 40 and 55 years old in good health and CMV-seronegative. The source material was PBMCs. The V gene is TRBV5-1, the J gene TRBJ1-1; unclear D gene. The CDR3 here is CASSLSGYGGAFF. The CDR3 DNA reads as TGCGCCAGCAGCTTATCAGGATATGGAGGAGCTTTCTTT.